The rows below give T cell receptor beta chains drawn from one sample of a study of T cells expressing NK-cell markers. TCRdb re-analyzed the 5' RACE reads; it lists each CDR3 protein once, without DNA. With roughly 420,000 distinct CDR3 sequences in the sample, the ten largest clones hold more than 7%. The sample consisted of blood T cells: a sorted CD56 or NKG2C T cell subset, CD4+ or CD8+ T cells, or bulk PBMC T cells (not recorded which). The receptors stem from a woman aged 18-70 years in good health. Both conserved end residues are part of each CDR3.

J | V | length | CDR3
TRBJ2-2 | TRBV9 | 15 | CASAATGGYDGELFF
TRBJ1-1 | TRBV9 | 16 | CASSVISGRGNTEAFF
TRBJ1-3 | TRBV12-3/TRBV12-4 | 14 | CASTWRSSGNTIYF
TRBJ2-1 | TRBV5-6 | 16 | CASRIGLLAGYNEQFF
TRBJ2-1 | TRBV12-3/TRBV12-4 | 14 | CASSFWQAYNEQFF
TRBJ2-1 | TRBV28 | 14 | CASRGGGSYNEQFF
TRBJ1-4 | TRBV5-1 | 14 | CASREGTGTEKLFF
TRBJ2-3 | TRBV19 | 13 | CASSIAGGGGIHF
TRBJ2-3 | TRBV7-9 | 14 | CASSFQAGGDTQYF
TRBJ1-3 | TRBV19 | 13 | CASSRGPGNTIYF
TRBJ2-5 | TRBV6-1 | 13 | CASRWLGGETQYF
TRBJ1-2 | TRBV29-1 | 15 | CSVVGRAGDLYGYTF
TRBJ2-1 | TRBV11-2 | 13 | CASSFSGGNEQFF
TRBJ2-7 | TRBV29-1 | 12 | CSVVPSSYEQYF
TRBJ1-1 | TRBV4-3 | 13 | CASSPYATAEAFF
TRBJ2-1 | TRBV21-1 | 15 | CASSNGSGRGNEQFF
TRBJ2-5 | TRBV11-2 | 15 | CASSLGQALQETQYF
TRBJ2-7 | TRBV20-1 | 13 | CSAPRPSSYEQYF
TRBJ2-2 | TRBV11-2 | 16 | CASSLVPGANTGELFF
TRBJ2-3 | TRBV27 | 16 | CASSLRGTGYTDTQYF
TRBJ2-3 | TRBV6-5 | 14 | CASSYFSPGDTQYF
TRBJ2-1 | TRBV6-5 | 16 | CASSYSQGAAYNEQFF
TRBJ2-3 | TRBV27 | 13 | CASSLWRADTQYF
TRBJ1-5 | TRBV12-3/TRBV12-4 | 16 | CASSSGPGQGSQPQHF
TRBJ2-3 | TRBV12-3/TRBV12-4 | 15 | CASSLGALDGLAQYF
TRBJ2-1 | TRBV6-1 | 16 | CASTRLTESSYNEQFF
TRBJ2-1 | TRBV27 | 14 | CASSFLGESNEQFF
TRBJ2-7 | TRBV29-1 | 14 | CSAARGLGLLEQYF
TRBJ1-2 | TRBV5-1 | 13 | CASSLEGPNGYTF
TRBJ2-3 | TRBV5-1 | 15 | CASRAGTYSTDTQYF
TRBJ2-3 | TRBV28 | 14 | CASSYGQHTDTQYF
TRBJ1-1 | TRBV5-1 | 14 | CASSWGTTNTEAFF
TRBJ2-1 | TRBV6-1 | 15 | CASSEGAGGANEQFF
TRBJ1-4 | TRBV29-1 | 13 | CSVAQGAPEKLFF
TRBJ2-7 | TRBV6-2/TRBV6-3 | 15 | CASSSREGRTYEQYF
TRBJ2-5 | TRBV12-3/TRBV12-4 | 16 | CASSLGGVMETETQYF
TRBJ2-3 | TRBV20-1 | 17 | CSAHSGQASSQTDTQYF
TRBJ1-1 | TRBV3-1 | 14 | CASSPTGRGTEAFF
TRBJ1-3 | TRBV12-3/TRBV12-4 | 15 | CASSGAKVGGNTIYF
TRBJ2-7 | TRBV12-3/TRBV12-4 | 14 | CASLKTGYRNEQYF
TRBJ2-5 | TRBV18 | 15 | CASSGAELHQETQYF
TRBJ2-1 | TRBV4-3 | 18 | CASSQDMGRPSSYNEQFF
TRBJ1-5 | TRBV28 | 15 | CASSRRREGNQPQHF
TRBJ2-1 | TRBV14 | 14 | CASSQDGVYNEQFF
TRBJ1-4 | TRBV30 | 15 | CAWSVLVGTSEKLFF